The clone carrying this T cell receptor beta chain was observed once. This record comes from a study of OX40 agonist ivuxolimab in advanced cancers. V was trimmed by 7 bases and J by 1 base, leaving 13 bases between them. From germline, CDR1 is LNHDA and CDR2 SQIVND (reference sequence). The CDR3 extends over 14 amino acids. Assay used: immunoSEQ multiplex PCR; TCRdb lists only in-frame clones, some missing. This sample yields 45,000 or so clones, of which roughly 87% are seen a single time; roughly 18% belongs to the top ten. Here the sequenced sample was CD4+ or CD8+ T cells sorted from blood, taken in a trial of the OX40 agonist ivuxolimab. The rearrangement links TRBV19 to TRBJ2-5; TRBD2 might be the D (6 bases). This sequence originates from an adult with an advanced solid tumor such as melanoma, head and neck, liver or kidney cancer. CDR3 sequence: CASTRGLGQETQYF. CDR3 coding DNA: TGTGCCAGTACGCGGGGTTTGGGCCAAGAGACCCAGTACTTC.